This T cell receptor (beta chain) came from a study of T cells in Graves' hyperthyroidism and ophthalmopathy. With 0 bases removed from V and 6 bases from J, the gap between germline ends came to 9 bases. The CDR3 is made up of 15 amino acids. Germline V gene lookup returns CDR1 WNHNN and CDR2 SYGVQD (reference sequence). RNA transcripts gave rise to amplified TCR beta CDR3 regions. A set of HTBI primers served as the primers for a first-round RT-PCR of the TCR CDR3. TCRdb called the multiplex PCR reads again in MiXCR, with one record for every CDR3 protein. This table holds around 660,000 distinct CDR3 sequences, 45% found once. The table lists this clonotype with many counts. Thyroid ultrasound, orbital computed tomography, clinical symptoms, and serum thyroxine and TRAb underpinned diagnoses.

This receptor was taken from an adult man with Graves' disease, either hyperthyroidism or ophthalmopathy (not recorded which). This chain joins TRBV10-1 and TRBJ1-6; D remains ambiguous. Sample: peripheral blood or thyroid tissue (not recorded which). CDR3 protein: CASSESTTGNSPLHF. The CDR3 DNA sequence: TGCGCCAGCAGTGAGTCTACAACGGGTAATTCACCCCTCCACTTT.